This T cell receptor beta chain was recorded in a study of persistence of HIV-infected CD4 T cells (dated by TCRdb to about 2020). With respect to the entire study: The study isolated CMV- and HIV-1 Gag-responding CD4+ T cells from ART-treated individuals to examine antigen-driven clonal expansion of HIV-1-infected cells. Suppressive ART had been received by participants for a median of roughly 8 years. Peripheral blood samples of up to roughly 200 mL were obtained at multiple time points, with the exception of two participants, for whom leukapheresis was performed at a single time point. The TCR cluster analysis across participants included under ten participants for CMV and more than five participants for Gag. The clonality of all cells in each sorted population was assessed by TCRbeta sequencing, whereas the clonality of infected cells was assessed by proviral sequencing. General study outcomes and caveats: Bulk TCR analyses could not be restricted to the rare CMV-responding cells that actually carried HIV-1 proviruses. Within the same sorted populations, TCR oligoclonality correlated with proviral oligoclonality. Few individuals were included in the study, and only a limited range of antigens was tested. Enrichment of degenerate expanded CDR3beta sequences was found in antigen-responding cells, suggesting convergent selection of CD4+ responses to CMV and Gag. TCRbeta richness in CMV- and Gag-responding cells was significantly lower than in anti-CD3/anti-CD28-responding cells; CMV-responding cells had higher oligoclonality than CD3/CD28-stimulated and Gag-responding cells.

The sample's treatment or condition label is to be understood as: suppressive antiretroviral therapy. Cells were stimulated with lysates of CMV-infected fibroblasts at roughly 9.2 ug/mL. Memory populations depleted of antigen-responding cells were obtained by sorting nonresponding CD40L-negative CD69-negative CD45RO-high memory CD4+ T cells. Participants were HIV-1-infected adults who started suppressive ART during chronic infection. Plasma HIV-1 RNA had been undetectable (below 50 copies/mL) in participants for at least 4 years. To be included, a participant needed positive CMV serology and a CD4+ T cell count above 400 cells/uL. Before stimulation, PBMCs were isolated using density centrifugation and depleted of CD8+ T cells. For around 19 hours, the CD8-depleted PBMCs were stimulated with anti-CD28/CD49d costimulation, a CD40-blocking antibody, and enfuvirtide to prevent new infections. Sorting was done on either a Beckman Coulter MoFlo Legacy or an XDP sorter, and propidium iodide was used to exclude dead cells. Genomic DNA was extracted using the QIAamp DNA Mini Kit for samples with more than one million cells and using the Quick-DNA Microprep Kit for all other samples.

A single count supports this clone. This receptor's antigen is unknown. No qualities accompany the bases; no much larger clone lies one base away. Looking up the germline V gene yields CDR1 SGHTS and CDR2 YDEGEE. Relative to germline, V is 8 bases shorter and J is 0 bases shorter, with 9 bases between their ends. Counted from cysteine to phenylalanine, this CDR3 has 13 amino acids. The retained sequence is limited to the CDR3, 39 bases, with the frame set at the first base. The immunoSEQ hsTCRB assay version 4 in survey mode was used to sequence TCRbeta repertoires from genomic DNA. Genomic DNA was diluted to approximately 10 ng/uL, and up to roughly 1 ug per sample was used for TCRbeta sequencing. In the paper's pipeline: ImmunoSeq Analyzer 3.0 was used for analysis of TCRbeta data, and diversity was computed on productive nucleotide rearrangements. Using the Immunarch R package, lower-bound TCR diversity was estimated with the improved Chao index and clonality was estimated with the Gini coefficient. Different nucleotide rearrangements encoding the same CDR3beta amino acid sequence were treated as distinct clonotypes. TCRbeta sequences significantly enriched in antigen-responding cells relative to anti-CD3/anti-CD28-activated cells were identified by differential abundance analysis. TCRs were clustered by predicted peptide-MHC specificity with GLIPH2, both within individual participants and across merged participant data sets. TCRdb limited this immuneACCESS table to in-frame rearrangements with V and J called. A share of clones is missing; checked studies link under half to unresolved V genes, and the rest is unexplained. The V and J calls and clone size were taken over from that table, and D and trimming were inferred from the DNA. The sample table records 25,000 to 35,000 clones; roughly four fifths of these occur just once. Around 4.6% of the sample rests with the top ten.

Sequencing was performed on CD4+ T cells sorted from PBMCs after roughly 17-hour stimulation, taken from a patient who received antiretroviral therapy. What the cell subset or site label conveys for this sample: CD40L-CD69- CD45RO-high memory CD4 T cells not responding to CMV lysate. The V and J segments used are TRBV5-8 and TRBJ2-1, with the identity of the D gene unclear. This TCR derives from an adult man with HIV who was CMV-seropositive. The nucleotide sequence reads as follows: TGTGCCAGTAGCCGGAGCTCCTACAATGAGCAGTTCTTC. This codes for CASSRSSYNEQFF. With the rest looked up from the reference TRBV5-8 and TRBJ2-1 genes rather than sequenced, the full variable domain is EAGVTQSPTHLIKTRGQQATLRCSPISGHTSVYWYQQALGLGLQFLLWYDEGEERNRGNFPPRFSGRQFPNYSSELNVNALELEDSALYLCASSRSSYNEQFFGPGTRLTVL.